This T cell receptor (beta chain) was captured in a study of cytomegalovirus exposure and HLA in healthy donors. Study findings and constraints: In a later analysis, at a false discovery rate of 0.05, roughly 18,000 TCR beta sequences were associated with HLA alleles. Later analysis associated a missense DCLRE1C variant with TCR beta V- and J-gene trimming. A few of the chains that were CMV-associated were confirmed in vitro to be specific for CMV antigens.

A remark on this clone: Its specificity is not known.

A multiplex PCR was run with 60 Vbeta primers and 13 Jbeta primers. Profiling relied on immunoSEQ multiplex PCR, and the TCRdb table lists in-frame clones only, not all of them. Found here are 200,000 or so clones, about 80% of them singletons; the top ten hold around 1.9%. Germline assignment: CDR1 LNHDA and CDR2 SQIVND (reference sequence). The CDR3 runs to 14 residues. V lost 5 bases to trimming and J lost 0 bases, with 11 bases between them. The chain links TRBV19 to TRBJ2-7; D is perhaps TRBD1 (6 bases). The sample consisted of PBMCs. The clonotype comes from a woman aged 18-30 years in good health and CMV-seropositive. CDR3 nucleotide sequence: TGTGCCAGTAGTCTCGGACAGAGCTCCTACGAGCAGTACTTC. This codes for CASSLGQSSYEQYF.